The following is a T cell receptor beta chain sequence with its context. Its cognate antigen is unknown. These data come from a study of EBV T-cell therapy then PD-1 blockade in nasopharyngeal carcinoma. Germline CDR1 is LGHNA and CDR2 is YSLEER. The CDR3 sequence is 16 residues long. V shed 0 bases and J 4 bases; nucleotides not matched to a gene: 4. Treatment indicated: AdE1-LMPpoly-expanded autologous EBV-specific T-cell therapy followed by anti-PD-1 nivolumab. Sequencing used immunoSEQ multiplex PCR; TCRdb keeps in-frame clones, though not all of them. The data show roughly 20,000 clones, around 82% seen once.

The sequence derives from a man between 35 and 55 years old with nasopharyngeal carcinoma. This sample comprised CD8+ T cells from blood, obtained around day 33 from a patient whose treatment included autologous EBV-specific T cells and nivolumab. The chain is built from TRBV4-3 and TRBJ2-1, with 9 bases fitting TRBD2. The CDR3, as DNA: TGCGCCAGCAGCCAAGAACCAGCGGGGGGTTACAATGAGCAGTTCTTC. This gives the protein CASSQEPAGGYNEQFF.